This TCR beta chain derives from a study of cytomegalovirus exposure and HLA in healthy donors. The PCR employed 60 Vbeta primers together with 13 Jbeta primers. Libraries were prepared by immunoSEQ multiplex PCR; TCRdb keeps only in-frame clonotypes and omits some of them. This sample has about 120,000 clones, with 74% found just once. The length of the CDR3 is 16 residues. Trimming left V 2 bases short and J 5 bases short, with 18 bases between. The V gene's germline CDR1 is KGHSH and CDR2 LQKENI. Sequencing used PBMCs. The receptor was isolated from a human donor in good health. The genes are TRBV18 and TRBJ2-5; the D is unclear. CDR3 DNA sequence: TGTGCCAGCTCACCAGATCCGGTGCTCCCCACTGAGACCCAGTACTTC. Translation gives CASSPDPVLPTETQYF. Supplemented by reference TRBV18 and TRBJ2-5, the full variable domain reads NAGVMQNPRHLVRRRGQEARLRCSPMKGHSHVYWYRQLPEEGLKFMVYLQKENIIDESGMPKERFSAEFPKEGPSILRIQQVVRGDSAAYFCASSPDPVLPTETQYFGPGTRLLVL.